This TCR beta chain emerged from a study of somatic mutations in cytotoxic T cells in rheumatoid arthritis. Study-level points and caveats: Of about 62 patients, seven to nine had a largest CD8+ clone that exceeded 20% of CD8+ cells.

This CDR3 is 14 amino acids long. Germline-derived CDR1 and CDR2 are SEHNR and FQNEAQ (reference sequence). V was trimmed by 0 bases and J by 9 bases, leaving 9 bases between them. Points on this clone: As yet, its antigen is unknown.

Some clones are missing from TCRdb's copy, which holds only in-frame ones; the method was immunoSEQ multiplex PCR. The data contain fewer than 20,000 clones, approximately 80% of them seen just once; the ten biggest clones take up nearly 9%. This TCR derives from an adult with rheumatoid arthritis. Sequencing was carried out using CD8+ T cells sorted from blood. The rearrangement links TRBV7-9 to TRBJ1-6; D is uncertain. The CDR3 loop reads CASSLALSGSPLHF. CDR3 nucleotide sequence: TGTGCCAGCAGCTTAGCTTTGTCAGGTTCACCCCTCCACTTT.